The 3 T cell receptor beta chains given below trace back to one sample, sequenced in a study of blood T cell repertoires in COVID-19. Data came from immunoSEQ multiplex PCR; TCRdb stores just in-frame clones and leaves some out. The repertoire holds about 280,000 clones, with about 90% as singletons. Sequencing was performed on PBMCs or T cells enriched from blood (not recorded which). The receptor source for this set is a young woman with acute COVID-19.

The chain carries TRBV7-9 and TRBJ2-7; 9 nucleotides match TRBD1. Trimming removed 4 bases from V and 4 bases from J; junction bases left unmatched: 8. This CDR3 comprises 15 residues. CDR1 and CDR2 (germline): SEHNR, FQNEAQ (reference sequence). CDR3 DNA sequence: TGTGCCAGCAGCTATGGGGGACAGGGACTTTACGAGCAGTACTTC. This encodes CASSYGGQGLYEQYF.

The rearrangement uses TRBV10-3 and TRBJ2-3, with D possibly being TRBD1 (5 bases). V gave up 0 bases and J gave up 2 bases, with 9 bases separating them. Germline V gene sequence: CDR1 ENHRY, CDR2 SYGVKD. The CDR3 extends over 15 amino acids. The CDR3 spells CAISESTDDTDTQYF. CDR3 nucleotide sequence: TGTGCCATCAGTGAGTCGACAGACGACACAGATACGCAGTATTTT.

The rearrangement links TRBV28 to TRBJ1-6, with TRBD1 as a possible D gene (6 bases). Trimming pared 5 bases from V and 10 bases from J, leaving 21 bases between. The V gene's germline CDR1 is MDHEN and CDR2 SYDVKM. The CDR3 spans 16 residues. CDR3 DNA sequence: TGTGCCAGCAGTGCCTTGACCCAAACAGGGCACTCACCCCTCCACTTT. It yields the protein CASSALTQTGHSPLHF.